The T cell receptor beta chain under discussion was sequenced for a study of naive and memory T cell subsets. The CDR3 has 14 amino acids. Germline CDR1 reads DFQATT; CDR2 reads SNEGSKA (reference sequence). Trimming at V came to 6 bases and at J to 8 bases, leaving 10 bases not matched to a gene. The beta constant-region primer was an equimolar mix of two oligonucleotides covering TRBC1 and TRBC2. Ligated cDNA was amplified by four rounds of PCR with nested alpha and beta constant-region primers and SP2. One entry per CDR3 protein results from TCRdb running MiXCR on the UMI-ligation and nested PCR reads. The sample shows 150,000 or so distinct CDR3 sequences, 22% of them seen only once. The table lists this clonotype with a few counts. As yet, its antigen is unknown. Whole-study findings and limits: Especially in CD8 cells, naive repertoires contained a few larger clonotypes, possibly CD45RA-re-expressing memory cells.

V usage is TRBV20-1 and J usage is TRBJ1-4, with 9 bases matching TRBD1. Source material: naive CD4+ T cells from blood. This TCR was recovered from a human donor in good health. The CDR3 DNA is TGCAGTGCCCGGAGGGACAGGGTGAACGAAAAACTGTTTTTT. Its protein product is CSARRDRVNEKLFF.